This TCR beta chain was identified in a study of human T cells and chemical hapten exposure. Study-level information: Patients, largely female, had alopecia areata, totalis or universalis. Study observations and caveats: No change in TCRs above 1 in 1000 frequency was produced by DPC sensitization.

V was trimmed by 8 bases and J by 7 bases, leaving 18 bases between them. The length of the CDR3 is 13 residues. Germline V gene data show CDR1 as MDHEN and CDR2 as SYDVKM. Time point meaning: pre-sensitization, week 0. Treatment described: therapeutic diphenylcyclopropenone sensitization with weekly scalp DPC. Blood was collected ahead of every patch test applied. How the authors handled the data: The number of TCRs in each sample had a median of approximately 95,000 and spanned roughly 23,224 to 750,000. A single record per CDR3 protein comes from TCRdb applying MiXCR to the RACE reads. The V and J calls were determined by TCRdb, not by the authors. Among about 80,000 distinct CDR3 sequences listed, less than 15% were seen once. This clonotype turned up a few times. The antigen is undetermined.

The chain employs TRBV28 and TRBJ2-7, with D possibly TRBD1 on 6 matching bases. This sample comprised whole blood, obtained in connection with sensitization to the hapten diphenylcyclopropenone (DPC). The source is a woman aged 50 to 65 with alopecia areata. Some clones in this sample may be carry-over from other donors' samples. CDR3: CASGDRRKEEQYF. As DNA, the CDR3 is TGTGCCAGCGGAGACAGGCGGAAGGAGGAGCAGTACTTC.